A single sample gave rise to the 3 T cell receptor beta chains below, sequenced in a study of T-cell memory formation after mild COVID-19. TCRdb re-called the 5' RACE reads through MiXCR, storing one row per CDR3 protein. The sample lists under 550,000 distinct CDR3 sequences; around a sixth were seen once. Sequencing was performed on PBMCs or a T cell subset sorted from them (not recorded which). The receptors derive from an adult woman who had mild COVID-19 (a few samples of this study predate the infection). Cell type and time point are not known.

In nucleotides, the CDR3 is TGTGCCAGCAGCTTCTCCGGGACAGGTTACTCCTACGAGCAGTACTTC. Residues: CASSFSGTGYSYEQYF. The chain carries TRBV7-2 and TRBJ2-7; the match to TRBD1 covers 8 bases. Germline V CDR1 and CDR2: SGHTA, FQGNSA. This CDR3 is built from 16 residues. Unmatched junction bases numbered 7, after V lost 3 bases and J lost 0 bases. Supplemented by reference TRBV7-2 and TRBJ2-7, the full variable domain reads GAGVSQSPSNKVTEKGKDVELRCDPISGHTALYWYRQSLGQGLEFLIYFQGNSAPDKSGLPSDRFSAERTGGSVSTLTIQRTQQEDSAVYLCASSFSGTGYSYEQYFGPGTRLTVT.

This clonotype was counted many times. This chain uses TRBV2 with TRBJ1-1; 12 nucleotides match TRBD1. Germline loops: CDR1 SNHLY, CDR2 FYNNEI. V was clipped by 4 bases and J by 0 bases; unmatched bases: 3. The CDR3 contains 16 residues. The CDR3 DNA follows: TGTGCCAGCAGTGGGGACAGGGGGCTGTTGAACACTGAAGCTTTCTTT. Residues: CASSGDRGLLNTEAFF. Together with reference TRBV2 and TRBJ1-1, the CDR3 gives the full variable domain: EPEVTQTPSHQVTQMGQEVILRCVPISNHLYFYWYRQILGQKVEFLVSFYNNEISEKSEIFDDQFSVERPDGSNFTLKIRSTKLEDSAMYFCASSGDRGLLNTEAFFGQGTRLTVV.

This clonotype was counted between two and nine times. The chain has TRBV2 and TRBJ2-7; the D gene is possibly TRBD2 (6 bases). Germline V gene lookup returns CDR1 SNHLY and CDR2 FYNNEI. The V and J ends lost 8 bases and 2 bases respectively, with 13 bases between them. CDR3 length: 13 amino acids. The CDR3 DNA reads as TGTGCCAGCTTTTACGGCGGGACCTACGAGCAGTACTTC. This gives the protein CASFYGGTYEQYF. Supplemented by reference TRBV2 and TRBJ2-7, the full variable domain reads EPEVTQTPSHQVTQMGQEVILRCVPISNHLYFYWYRQILGQKVEFLVSFYNNEISEKSEIFDDQFSVERPDGSNFTLKIRSTKLEDSAMYFCASFYGGTYEQYFGPGTRLTVT.